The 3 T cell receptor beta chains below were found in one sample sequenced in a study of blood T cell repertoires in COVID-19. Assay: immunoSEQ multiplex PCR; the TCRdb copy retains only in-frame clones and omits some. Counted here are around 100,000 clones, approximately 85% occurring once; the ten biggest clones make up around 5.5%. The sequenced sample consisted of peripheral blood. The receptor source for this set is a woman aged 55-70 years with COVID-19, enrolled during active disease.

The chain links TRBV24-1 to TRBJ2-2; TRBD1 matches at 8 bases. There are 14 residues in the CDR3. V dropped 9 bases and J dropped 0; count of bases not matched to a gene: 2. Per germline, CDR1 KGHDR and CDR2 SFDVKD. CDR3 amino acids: CATGDRTNTGELFF. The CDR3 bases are TGTGCCACCGGGGACAGGACGAACACCGGGGAGCTGTTTTTT.

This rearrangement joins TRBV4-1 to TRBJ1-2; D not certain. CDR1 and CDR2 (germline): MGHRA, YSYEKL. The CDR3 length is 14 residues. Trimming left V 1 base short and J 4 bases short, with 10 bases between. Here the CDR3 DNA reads TGCGCCAGCAGCCAAGGGTCCGGGTTCTATGGCTACACCTTC. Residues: CASSQGSGFYGYTF.

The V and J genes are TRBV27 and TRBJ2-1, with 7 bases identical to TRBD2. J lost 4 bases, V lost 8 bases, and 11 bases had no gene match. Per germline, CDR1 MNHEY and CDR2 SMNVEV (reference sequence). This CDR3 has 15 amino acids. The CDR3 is CASFNPSGVYNEQFF. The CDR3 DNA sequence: TGTGCCAGCTTTAATCCCAGCGGGGTGTACAATGAGCAGTTCTTC.